A selection of T cell receptor beta chains follows, all from one sample in a study of Ad26.COV2.S vaccination and SARS-CoV-2 variants. The assay was immunoSEQ multiplex PCR, and TCRdb's table has in-frame clones only and misses some. The sample has about 480,000 clones; 87% are singletons. This specimen consisted of peripheral blood, obtained in a trial of Ad26.COV2.S vaccine versus placebo. The receptors come from a person between 18 and 60 years old who received the Ad26.COV2.S COVID-19 vaccine or a placebo. The CDR3 runs from the conserved cysteine through the conserved F or W. D genes are given only for firm matches. Some rows have no size entry. The others give once, few or many, or a class for an expanded clone.

D: TRBD2; J: TRBJ2-7; V: TRBV7-2; length: 14; size: NA; DNA: TGTGCCAGCAGCTTAATGGGGGGGGCCTACGAGCAGTACTTC; CDR3: CASSLMGGAYEQYF
D: NA; J: TRBJ2-7; V: TRBV27; length: 15; size: NA; DNA: TGTGCCAGCAGTTTATCGAGGTGGGGGACCTACGAGCAGTACTTC; CDR3: CASSLSRWGTYEQYF
D: TRBD2; J: TRBJ2-7; V: TRBV7-6; length: 15; size: NA; DNA: TGTGCCAGCAGCCCAAGGCTAGCGGGAGCCGTCGAGCAGTACTTC; CDR3: CASSPRLAGAVEQYF
D: TRBD1; J: TRBJ1-4; V: TRBV7-2; length: 14; size: NA; DNA: TGTGCCAGTGCTCCGGGACAGGGGAATGAAAAACTGTTTTTT; CDR3: CASAPGQGNEKLFF
D: TRBD2; J: TRBJ2-3; V: TRBV4-3; length: 15; size: NA; DNA: TGCGCCAGCAGCCAGTTACTAGCGAACACAGATACGCAGTATTTT; CDR3: CASSQLLANTDTQYF
D: TRBD1; J: TRBJ1-2; V: TRBV27; length: 13; size: NA; DNA: TGTGCCAGCAGTGCGGACAGGGAGTATGGCTACACCTTC; CDR3: CASSADREYGYTF
D: NA; J: TRBJ1-1; V: TRBV30; length: 14; size: NA; DNA: TGTGCCTGGAGTGTTAGGGGCCCGAACACTGAAGCTTTCTTT; CDR3: CAWSVRGPNTEAFF
D: TRBD1; J: TRBJ2-2; V: TRBV3-1/TRBV3-2; length: 17; size: NA; DNA: TGTGCCAGCAGCCAAGGCCCGACAGGGGGGGCCACCGGGGAGCTGTTTTTT; CDR3: CASSQGPTGGATGELFF
D: TRBD1; J: TRBJ2-3; V: TRBV7-2; length: 12; size: NA; DNA: TGTGCCAGCAGCCCAGGGGGCGGGGTTGTGTATTTT; CDR3: CASSPGGGVVYF
D: TRBD2; J: TRBJ2-1; V: TRBV19; length: 15; size: NA; DNA: TGTGCCAGTTCAGGTTCCCTAGCGGGAGTCAATGAGCAGTTCTTC; CDR3: CASSGSLAGVNEQFF
D: NA; J: TRBJ2-5; V: TRBV28; length: 14; size: NA; DNA: TGTGCCAGCAGCCCCCGGCGGGTAGGAGAGACCCAGTACTTC; CDR3: CASSPRRVGETQYF
D: NA; J: TRBJ2-4; V: TRBV7-3; length: 14; size: NA; DNA: TGTGCCAGCAGCCTTGGGGCGGCAGGAGACATTCAGTACTTC; CDR3: CASSLGAAGDIQYF
D: NA; J: TRBJ1-5; V: TRBV18; length: 13; size: few; DNA: TGTGCCAGCTCACCAGGGTGGAATCAGCCCCAGCATTTT; CDR3: CASSPGWNQPQHF
D: NA; J: TRBJ2-3; V: TRBV18; length: 13; size: NA; DNA: TGTGCCAGTACACGGGGTAACACAGATACGCAGTATTTT; CDR3: CASTRGNTDTQYF
D: NA; J: TRBJ1-1; V: TRBV5-1; length: 15; size: NA; DNA: TGCGCCAGCAGCTTTCCGGACAGATCGAACACTGAAGCTTTCTTT; CDR3: CASSFPDRSNTEAFF
D: NA; J: TRBJ1-5; V: TRBV14; length: 13; size: NA; DNA: TGTGCCAGCAGCCAAGGATTGGGTCAGCCCCAGCATTTT; CDR3: CASSQGLGQPQHF
D: TRBD2; J: TRBJ2-1; V: TRBV7-3; length: 14; size: NA; DNA: TGTGCCAGCAGTCTAGCGGGCGGGGCAAATGAGCAGTTCTTC; CDR3: CASSLAGGANEQFF
D: TRBD1; J: TRBJ1-1; V: TRBV6-6; length: 12; size: NA; DNA: TGTGCCAGCCGAAGACAGGGCTCCGAAGCTTTCTTT; CDR3: CASRRQGSEAFF
D: NA; J: TRBJ2-1; V: TRBV20-1; length: 14; size: NA; DNA: TGCAGTGCTAGTCGGGACTCCTTGGTCAATGAGCAGTTCTTC; CDR3: CSASRDSLVNEQFF
D: TRBD1; J: TRBJ1-2; V: TRBV27; length: 18; size: NA; DNA: TGTGCCAGCAGTATTACCCCTACAGGGGGCTTCCCGAGGTCTGGCTACACCTTC; CDR3: CASSITPTGGFPRSGYTF
D: TRBD2; J: TRBJ2-1; V: TRBV6-2/TRBV6-3; length: 15; size: NA; DNA: TGTGCCAGCAGCCAATCGGGGGGGGCCTACAATGAGCAGTTCTTC; CDR3: CASSQSGGAYNEQFF
D: NA; J: TRBJ2-1; V: TRBV2; length: 14; size: NA; DNA: TGTGCCAGCAGTGAATTTCAGGGATTTAATGAGCAGTTCTTC; CDR3: CASSEFQGFNEQFF